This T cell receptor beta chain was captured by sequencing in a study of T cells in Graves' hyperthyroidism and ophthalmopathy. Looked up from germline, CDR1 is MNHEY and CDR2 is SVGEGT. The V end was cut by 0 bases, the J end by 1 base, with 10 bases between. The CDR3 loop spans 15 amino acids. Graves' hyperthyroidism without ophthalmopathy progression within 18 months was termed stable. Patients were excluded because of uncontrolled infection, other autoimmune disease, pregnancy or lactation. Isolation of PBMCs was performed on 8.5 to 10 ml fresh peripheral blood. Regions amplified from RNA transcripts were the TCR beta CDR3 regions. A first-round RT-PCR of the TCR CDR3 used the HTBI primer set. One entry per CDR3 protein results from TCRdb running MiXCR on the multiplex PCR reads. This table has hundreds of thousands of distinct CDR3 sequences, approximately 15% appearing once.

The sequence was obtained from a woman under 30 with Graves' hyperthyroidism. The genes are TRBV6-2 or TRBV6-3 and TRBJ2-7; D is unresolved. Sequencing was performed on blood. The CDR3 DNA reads TGTGCCAGCAGTTACTCGGAGTCGAGTTCCTACGAGCAGTACTTC. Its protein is CASSYSESSSYEQYF.